This T cell receptor beta chain originates from a study of cytomegalovirus exposure and HLA in healthy donors. General study results and limits: The authors later found HLA-associated TCR beta chains more clonally expanded than equally common others.

CDR3 length: 14 residues. Germline CDR1 reads LNHDA; CDR2 reads SQIVND (reference sequence). The trim removed 8 bases at V and 6 bases at J, leaving 7 bases unmatched. Both 60 Vbeta primers and 13 Jbeta primers went into the PCR. The method was immunoSEQ multiplex PCR; TCRdb's version includes in-frame clones alone and lacks a portion of them. The top ten clones hold 6% to 8.5% of a sample with 130,000 or so clones, about two thirds of them seen once. With regard to this clone: The target antigen is unknown.

This TCR derives from a man aged 40-49 years in good health and CMV-seropositive. Sequenced input: PBMCs. The gene calls are TRBV19 and TRBJ1-5, with 10 positions matching TRBD1. CDR3 sequence: CASGGQGLSQPQHF. The CDR3 coding sequence is TGTGCCAGTGGGGGACAGGGGTTGAGTCAGCCCCAGCATTTT. Full variable domain (outside the CDR3, taken from reference TRBV19 and TRBJ1-5): DGGITQSPKYLFRKEGQNVTLSCEQNLNHDAMYWYRQDPGQGLRLIYYSQIVNDFQKGDIAEGYSVSREKKESFPLTVTSAQKNPTAFYLCASGGQGLSQPQHFGDGTRLSIL.